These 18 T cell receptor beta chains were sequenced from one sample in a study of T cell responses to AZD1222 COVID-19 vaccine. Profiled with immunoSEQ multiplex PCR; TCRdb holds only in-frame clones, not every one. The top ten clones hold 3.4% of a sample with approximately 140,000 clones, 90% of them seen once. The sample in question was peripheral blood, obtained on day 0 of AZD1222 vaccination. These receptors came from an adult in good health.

The CDR3: CASSQAPGGYGYTF. Written as DNA, the CDR3 is TGTGCCAGCAGCCAAGCCCCAGGGGGCTATGGCTACACCTTC. The V and J genes are TRBV4-2 and TRBJ1-2, with 7 nucleotides matching TRBD1. J was trimmed by 4 bases and V by 1 base; bases with no gene match: 3. This CDR3 is 14 amino acids long. CDR1 is LGHNA and CDR2 is YNFKEQ in the germline V gene.

CDR3 residues: CASSLVQGSGTEAFF. The CDR3 DNA sequence: TGTGCCAGCAGCCTCGTTCAGGGCTCGGGCACTGAAGCTTTCTTT. The chain combines TRBV5-6 with TRBJ1-1; D is possibly TRBD1 (5 bases). The CDR3 loop spans 15 amino acids. Germline-derived CDR1 and CDR2 are SGHDT and YYEEEE. Trimming took 4 bases from V and 4 from J, leaving 17 bases between them.

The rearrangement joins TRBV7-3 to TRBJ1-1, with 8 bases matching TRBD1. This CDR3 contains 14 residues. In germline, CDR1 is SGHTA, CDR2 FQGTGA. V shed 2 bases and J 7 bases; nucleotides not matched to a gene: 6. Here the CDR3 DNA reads TGTGCCAGCAGCTTAGACAGGGGACCCTTTGAAGCTTTCTTT. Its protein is CASSLDRGPFEAFF.

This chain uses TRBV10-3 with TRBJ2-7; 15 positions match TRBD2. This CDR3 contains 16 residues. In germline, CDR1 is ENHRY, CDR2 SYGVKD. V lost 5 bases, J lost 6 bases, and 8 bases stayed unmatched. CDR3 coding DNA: TGTGCCATCAGTAAGGGACTAGCGGGAGGCCTCCTCGAGCAGTACTTC. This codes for CAISKGLAGGLLEQYF.

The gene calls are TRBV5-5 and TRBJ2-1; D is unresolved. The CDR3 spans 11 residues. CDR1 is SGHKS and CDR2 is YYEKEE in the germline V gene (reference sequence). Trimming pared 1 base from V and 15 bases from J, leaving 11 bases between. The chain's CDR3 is CASSLYWSLFF. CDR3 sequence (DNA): TGTGCCAGCAGCTTGTACTGGAGTCTGTTCTTC.

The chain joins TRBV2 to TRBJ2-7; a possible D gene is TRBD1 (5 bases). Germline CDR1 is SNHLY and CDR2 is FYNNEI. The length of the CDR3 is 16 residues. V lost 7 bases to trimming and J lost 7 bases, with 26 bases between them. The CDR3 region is CASTLIFRVHLGEQYF. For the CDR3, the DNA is TGTGCCAGCACCCTGATTTTCAGGGTCCACTTGGGGGAGCAGTACTTC.

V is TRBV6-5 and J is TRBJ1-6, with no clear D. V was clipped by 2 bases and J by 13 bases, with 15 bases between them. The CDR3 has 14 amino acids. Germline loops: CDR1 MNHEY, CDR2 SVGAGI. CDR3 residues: CASSYTQRSPPLHF. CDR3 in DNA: TGTGCCAGCAGTTACACCCAAAGATCCCCCCCCCTCCACTTT.

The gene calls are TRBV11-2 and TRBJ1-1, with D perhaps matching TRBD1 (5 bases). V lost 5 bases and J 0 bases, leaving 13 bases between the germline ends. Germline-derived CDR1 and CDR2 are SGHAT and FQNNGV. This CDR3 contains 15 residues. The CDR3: CASSPRWGLNTEAFF. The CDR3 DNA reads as TGTGCCAGCAGCCCCCGGTGGGGGTTGAACACTGAAGCTTTCTTT. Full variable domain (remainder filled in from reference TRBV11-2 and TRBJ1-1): EAGVAQSPRYKIIEKRQSVAFWCNPISGHATLYWYQQILGQGPKLLIQFQNNGVVDDSQLPKDRFSAERLKGVDSTLKIQPAKLEDSAVYLCASSPRWGLNTEAFFGQGTRLTVV.

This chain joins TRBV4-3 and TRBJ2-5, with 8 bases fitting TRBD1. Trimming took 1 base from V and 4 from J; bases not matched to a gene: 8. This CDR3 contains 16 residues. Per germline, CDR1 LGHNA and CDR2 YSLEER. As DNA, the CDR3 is TGCGCCAGCAGCCAAGGATCCAGGGGGCCTTTAGAGACCCAGTACTTC. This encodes CASSQGSRGPLETQYF.

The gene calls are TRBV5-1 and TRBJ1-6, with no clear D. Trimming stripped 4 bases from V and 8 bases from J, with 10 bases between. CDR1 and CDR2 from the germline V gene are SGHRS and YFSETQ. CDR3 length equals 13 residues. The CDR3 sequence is CASSIETDSPLHF. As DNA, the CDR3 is TGCGCCAGCAGCATAGAAACGGATTCACCCCTCCACTTT.

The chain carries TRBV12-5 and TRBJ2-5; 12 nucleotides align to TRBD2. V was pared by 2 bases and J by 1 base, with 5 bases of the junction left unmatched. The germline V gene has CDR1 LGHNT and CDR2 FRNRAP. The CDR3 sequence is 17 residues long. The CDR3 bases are TGTGCTAGTGGTTTGCCAAGACTAGCGGGAGTCCAAGAGACCCAGTACTTC. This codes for CASGLPRLAGVQETQYF.

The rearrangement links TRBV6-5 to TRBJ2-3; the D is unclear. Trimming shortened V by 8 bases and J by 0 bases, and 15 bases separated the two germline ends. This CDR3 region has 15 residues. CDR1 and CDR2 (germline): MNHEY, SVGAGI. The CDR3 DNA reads TGTGCCAGCCTCGATTACGGCGCTAGCACAGATACGCAGTATTTT. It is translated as CASLDYGASTDTQYF.

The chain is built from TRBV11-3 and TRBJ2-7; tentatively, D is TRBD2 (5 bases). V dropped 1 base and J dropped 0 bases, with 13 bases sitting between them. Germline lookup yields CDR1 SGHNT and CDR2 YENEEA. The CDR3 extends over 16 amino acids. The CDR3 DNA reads TGTGCCAGCAGCTTAGTTTCTAGCTGGGCCTCCTACGAGCAGTACTTC. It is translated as CASSLVSSWASYEQYF.

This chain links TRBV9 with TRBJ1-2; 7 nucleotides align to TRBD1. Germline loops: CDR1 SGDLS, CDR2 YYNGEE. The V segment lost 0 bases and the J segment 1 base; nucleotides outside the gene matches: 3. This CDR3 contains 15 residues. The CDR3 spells CASSVVRDSNYGYTF. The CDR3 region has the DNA TGTGCCAGCAGCGTAGTACGGGACAGTAACTATGGCTACACCTTC.

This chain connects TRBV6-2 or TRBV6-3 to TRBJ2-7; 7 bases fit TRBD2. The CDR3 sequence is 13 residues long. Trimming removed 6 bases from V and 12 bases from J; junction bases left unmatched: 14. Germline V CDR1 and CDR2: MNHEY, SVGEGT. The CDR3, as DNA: TGTGCCAGCAGCCAGAAGATCGGGGGGTCTGCGTACTTC. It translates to CASSQKIGGSAYF.

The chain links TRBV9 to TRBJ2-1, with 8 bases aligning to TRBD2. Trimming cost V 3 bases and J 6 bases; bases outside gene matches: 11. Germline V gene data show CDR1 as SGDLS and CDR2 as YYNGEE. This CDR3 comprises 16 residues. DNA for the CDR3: TGTGCCAGCAGCGCCCCTCGGGGGGCGGGGGGCAATGAGCAGTTCTTC. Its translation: CASSAPRGAGGNEQFF.

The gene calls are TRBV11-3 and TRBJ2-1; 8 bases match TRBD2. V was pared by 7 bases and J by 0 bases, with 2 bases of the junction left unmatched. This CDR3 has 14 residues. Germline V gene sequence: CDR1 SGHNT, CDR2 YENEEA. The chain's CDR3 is CASTAGGSYNEQFF. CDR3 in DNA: TGTGCCAGCACCGCGGGGGGCTCCTACAATGAGCAGTTCTTC. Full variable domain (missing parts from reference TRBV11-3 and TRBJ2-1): EAGVVQSPRYKIIEKKQPVAFWCNPISGHNTLYWYLQNLGQGPELLIRYENEEAVDDSQLPKDRFSAERLKGVDSTLKIQPAELGDSAVYLCASTAGGSYNEQFFGPGTRLTVL.

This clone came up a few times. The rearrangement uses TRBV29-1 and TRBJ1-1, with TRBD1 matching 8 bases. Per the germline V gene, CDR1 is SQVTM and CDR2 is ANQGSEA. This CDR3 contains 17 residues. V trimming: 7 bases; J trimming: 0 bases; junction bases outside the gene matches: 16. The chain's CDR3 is CSAGGRQGFNMNTEAFF. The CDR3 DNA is TGCAGCGCCGGAGGGAGACAGGGGTTTAATATGAACACTGAAGCTTTCTTT.